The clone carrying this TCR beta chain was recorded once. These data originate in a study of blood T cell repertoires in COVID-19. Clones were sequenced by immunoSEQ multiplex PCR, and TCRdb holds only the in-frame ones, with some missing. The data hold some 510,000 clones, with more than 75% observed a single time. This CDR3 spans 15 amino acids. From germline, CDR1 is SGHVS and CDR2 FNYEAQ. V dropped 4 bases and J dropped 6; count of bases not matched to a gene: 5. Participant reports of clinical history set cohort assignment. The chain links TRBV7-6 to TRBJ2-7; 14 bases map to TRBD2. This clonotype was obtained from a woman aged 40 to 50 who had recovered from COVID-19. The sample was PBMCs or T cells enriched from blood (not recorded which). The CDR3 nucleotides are TGTGCCAGCAGCTCGACTAGCGGGAGGGAGGTCGAGCAGTACTTC. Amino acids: CASSSTSGREVEQYF.